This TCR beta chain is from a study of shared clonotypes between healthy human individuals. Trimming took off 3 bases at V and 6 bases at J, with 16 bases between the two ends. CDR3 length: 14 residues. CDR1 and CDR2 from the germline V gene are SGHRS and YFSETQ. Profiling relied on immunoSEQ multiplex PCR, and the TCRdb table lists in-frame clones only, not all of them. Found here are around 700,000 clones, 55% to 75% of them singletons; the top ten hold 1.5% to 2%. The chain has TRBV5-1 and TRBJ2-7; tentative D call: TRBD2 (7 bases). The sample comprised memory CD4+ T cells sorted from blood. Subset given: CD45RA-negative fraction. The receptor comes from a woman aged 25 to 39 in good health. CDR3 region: CASSWGGTQGEQYF. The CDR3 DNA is TGCGCCAGCAGCTGGGGAGGGACACAGGGCGAGCAGTACTTC.